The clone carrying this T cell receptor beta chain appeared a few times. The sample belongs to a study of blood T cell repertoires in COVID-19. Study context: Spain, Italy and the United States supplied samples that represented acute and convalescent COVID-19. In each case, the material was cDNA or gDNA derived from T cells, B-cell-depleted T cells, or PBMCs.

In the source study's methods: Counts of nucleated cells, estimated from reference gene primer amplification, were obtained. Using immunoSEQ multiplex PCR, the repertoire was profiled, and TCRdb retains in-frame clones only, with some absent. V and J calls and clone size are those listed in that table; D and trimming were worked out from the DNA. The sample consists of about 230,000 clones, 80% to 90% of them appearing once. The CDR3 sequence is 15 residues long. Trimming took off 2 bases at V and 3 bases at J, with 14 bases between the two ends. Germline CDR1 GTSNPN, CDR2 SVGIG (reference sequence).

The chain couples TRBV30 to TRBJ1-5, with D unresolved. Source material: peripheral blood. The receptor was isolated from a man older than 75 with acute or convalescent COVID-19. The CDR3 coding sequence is TGTGCCTGGAGTCGAGTTGGGAGCCACAATCAGCCCCAGCATTTT. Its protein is CAWSRVGSHNQPQHF.